Shown below are 15 T cell receptor beta chains from a single sample sequenced in a study of response to subunit inactivated influenza vaccine. In TCRdb, the RT-PCR reads were re-called with MiXCR into one record per CDR3 protein. The sample includes 150,000 to 200,000 distinct CDR3 sequences, roughly 12% of them seen just once. These data are also associated with another study on T cells expressing NK-cell markers. That source adds: TCR beta cDNA was generated via 5'RACE template switching incorporating UMIs.

The specimen comprised CD8+ T cells sorted from PBMCs, sampled roughly 13 days after vaccination. Source of these receptors: a man aged 45-65 years who received an inactivated influenza vaccine.

This clonotype was seen ten or more times. The V call is TRBV5-6, the J call TRBJ1-4; tentatively, D is TRBD1 (6 bases). Germline values: CDR1 SGHDT, CDR2 YYEEEE. Between the trimmed V and J ends, which lost 1 base and 6 bases, there was a span of 13 bases. The CDR3 loop spans 15 amino acids. The CDR3 region is CASSLLAEGDEKLFF. The CDR3 region has the DNA TGTGCCAGCAGCTTGTTAGCCGAGGGGGATGAAAAACTGTTTTTT.

This clonotype was counted at least ten times. The chain recombines TRBV7-9 with TRBJ1-5; D remains unclear. This CDR3 contains 14 residues. CDR1 and CDR2 from the germline V gene are SEHNR and FQNEAQ (reference sequence). Trimming took off 1 base at V and 7 bases at J, with 11 bases between the two ends. CDR3 sequence: CASSLGMGSQPQHF. CDR3 nucleotide sequence: TGTGCCAGCAGCTTAGGTATGGGATCCCAGCCCCAGCATTTT.

The chain links TRBV12-3 or TRBV12-4 to TRBJ2-3, with D possibly matching TRBD2 (6 bases). The V end was cut by 2 bases, the J end by 6 bases, with 15 bases between. The CDR3 has 15 amino acids. This CDR3 reads CASSLLGGRMDTQYF. The CDR3 nucleotides are TGTGCCAGCAGTTTACTAGGAGGGAGAATGGATACGCAGTATTTT.

The sample holds a few counts of this clonotype. This chain joins TRBV27 and TRBJ2-1; D is uncertain. This CDR3 has 14 amino acids. The germline V gene encodes CDR1 MNHEY and CDR2 SMNVEV (reference sequence). V lost 1 base and J 7 bases, leaving 11 bases between the germline ends. DNA for the CDR3: TGTGCCAGCAGTTTATTGCTAGGGCTTAATGAGCAGTTCTTC. Translated, it gives CASSLLLGLNEQFF.

Worth noting for this clonotype: A read error is possible here, since a much larger clone lies one base away. The rearrangement joins TRBV7-2 to TRBJ2-7; D possibly uses TRBD1 or TRBD2 (6 bases each). The V gene's germline CDR1 is SGHTA and CDR2 FQGNSA. The length of the CDR3 is 17 residues. For the CDR3, the DNA is TGTGCCAGCAGCTTAGGGGGGGCCTCCATCAGGGTCTACGAGCAGCACTTC. This sequence encodes CASSLGGASIRVYEQHF.

This chain connects TRBV5-8 to TRBJ2-1; D may be TRBD2 (5 bases). The V end was cut by 6 bases, the J end by 7 bases, with 20 bases between. This CDR3 spans 15 amino acids. Germline CDR1 is SGHTS and CDR2 is YDEGEE. The CDR3 sequence is CASNRRWELRNEQFF. The CDR3, as DNA: TGTGCCAGCAACCGGCGGTGGGAGTTACGGAATGAGCAGTTCTTC.

This chain connects TRBV20-1 to TRBJ2-1, with 8 positions matching TRBD2. The germline CDR1 and CDR2 sequences are DFQATT and SNEGSKA (reference sequence). The CDR3 spans 14 residues. After removal of 5 bases from V and 0 bases from J, the junction contained 3 bases not matched to a gene. Here the CDR3 reads CSAPGTSSYNEQFF. In nucleotides, the CDR3 is TGCAGTGCTCCAGGGACTAGCTCCTACAATGAGCAGTTCTTC.

This clonotype was observed at least ten times. The V call is TRBV5-6, the J call TRBJ2-1, with no clear D. Germline lookup yields CDR1 SGHDT and CDR2 YYEEEE. This CDR3 contains 12 residues. Trimming cost V 5 bases and J 6 bases, with 9 bases left between them. In DNA form, the CDR3 reads TGTGCCAGCAGTTTAGGCCTCAATGAGCAGTTCTTC. This encodes CASSLGLNEQFF.

The V gene is TRBV20-1, the J gene TRBJ2-4; 11 nucleotides align to TRBD2. With 4 bases clipped from V and 6 bases from J, the junction kept 11 bases outside the gene matches. There are 16 residues in the CDR3. Looked up from germline, CDR1 is DFQATT and CDR2 is SNEGSKA (reference sequence). For the CDR3, the DNA is TGCAGTGCTAAAGTAATAGCGGGAGGGCCGGGAAACATTCAGTACTTC. As protein: CSAKVIAGGPGNIQYF.

This clonotype has only a few counts. The chain combines TRBV29-1 with TRBJ2-7, with 10 bases matching TRBD1. This CDR3 has 12 residues. The germline V gene encodes CDR1 SQVTM and CDR2 ANQGSEA. J was trimmed by 5 bases and V by 6 bases; bases with no gene match: 4. The CDR3 loop is CSVVDRGDEQYF. CDR3 nucleotide sequence: TGCAGCGTCGTGGACAGGGGGGACGAGCAGTACTTC.

This clonotype was observed a handful of times. The J gene is TRBJ1-1, the V gene TRBV3-1, with 11 bases fitting TRBD1. Germline CDR1 reads LGHDT; CDR2 reads YNNKEL (reference sequence). This CDR3 spans 14 amino acids. J gave up 6 bases and V 0 bases, and 0 bases lay outside the gene matches. DNA for the CDR3: TGTGCCAGCAGCCAAGAGGGACAGGGGGCTGAAGCTTTCTTT. Translation: CASSQEGQGAEAFF.

The chain joins TRBV20-1 to TRBJ2-1; D is ambiguous. CDR3 size: 14 residues. Trimming left V 3 bases short and J 8 bases short, with 17 bases between. CDR1 is DFQATT and CDR2 is SNEGSKA in the germline V gene (reference sequence). The CDR3 is CSASPQVNSHEQFF. Written as DNA, the CDR3 is TGCAGTGCTAGCCCCCAAGTTAACAGCCATGAGCAGTTCTTC.

In its sample, this clonotype was seen many times. This rearrangement joins TRBV6-1 to TRBJ1-2; TRBD1 might be the D (6 bases). Germline V gene lookup returns CDR1 MNHNS and CDR2 SASEGT. The CDR3 spans 15 residues. The V and J ends lost 5 bases and 2 bases respectively, with 15 bases between them. CDR3 nucleotides: TGTGCCAGCAGTACCGGCGGGGGGCAGAACTATGGCTACACCTTC. It encodes CASSTGGGQNYGYTF.

This clonotype was detected a few times. The chain employs TRBV6-2 or TRBV6-3 and TRBJ1-1; D may be TRBD1 (6 bases). The germline CDR1 and CDR2 sequences are MNHEY and SVGEGT. The CDR3 is 14 amino acids. V was cut by 0 bases and J by 5 bases, with 10 bases left in between. This chain's CDR3 is CASSYSEGGTEAFF. The CDR3 bases are TGTGCCAGCAGTTACTCGGAAGGGGGGACTGAAGCTTTCTTT.

This clonotype was counted between two and nine times. The chain couples TRBV6-2 or TRBV6-3 to TRBJ1-1; maybe TRBD1 (6 bases). The germline gives CDR1 MNHEY, CDR2 SVGEGT. Trimming took off 3 bases at V and 3 bases at J, with 17 bases between the two ends. The length of the CDR3 is 16 residues. The CDR3: CASSYGGFGGHTEAFF. CDR3 DNA sequence: TGTGCCAGCAGTTATGGAGGCTTCGGGGGGCACACTGAAGCTTTCTTT.